The source of this T cell receptor beta chain is a study of blood T cell repertoires in COVID-19. TCRdb's copy holds only in-frame clones and misses some; the assay was immunoSEQ multiplex PCR. This sample yields about 36,000 clones, of which roughly 90% are seen a single time; approximately 2% belongs to the top ten. Germline V lookup: CDR1 MNHNY, CDR2 SVGAGI (reference sequence). V lost 8 bases to trimming and J lost 5 bases, with 19 bases between them. The CDR3 has 15 amino acids. The receptor was isolated from a human donor in a cohort sampled during active COVID-19. J is TRBJ1-5 and V is TRBV6-6; no definite D call. The sequenced material came from peripheral blood. Here the CDR3 reads CASSPAATPDQPQHF. The DNA of the CDR3 is TGTGCCAGCTCACCCGCGGCCACGCCGGATCAGCCCCAGCATTTT.